The rows below give T cell receptor beta chains drawn from one sample of a study of Graves' ophthalmopathy and Graves' hyperthyroidism. MiXCR, applied by TCRdb to the multiplex PCR reads, yields one record per CDR3 protein. The repertoire has approximately 700,000 distinct CDR3 sequences, approximately 39% of them found once; the top ten carry more than 2.5%. Specimen: peripheral blood. These receptors all come from an adult man with Graves' ophthalmopathy. The CDR3 runs from the conserved cysteine through the conserved F or W. The order of the fields is D gene, clone size, V gene, J gene, CDR3 DNA, CDR3 protein. A D gene is named only where the DNA matches it firmly. Clone size is not always given. Where it is, it says once, few, many or a class for expanded clones.

d_call: .
clone_size: .
v_call: TRBV2
j_call: TRBJ2-7
cdr3_nt: TGTGCCAGCAAACCCAGACAGGCTGGCTACGAGCAGTACTTC
cdr3_aa: CASKPRQAGYEQYF

d_call: TRBD1
clone_size: .
v_call: TRBV10-3
j_call: TRBJ1-4
cdr3_nt: TGTGCCATCAGTGAGTCGACAGGGACGGAGGAAAAACTGTTTTTT
cdr3_aa: CAISESTGTEEKLFF

d_call: .
clone_size: many
v_call: TRBV7-9
j_call: TRBJ1-5
cdr3_nt: TGTGCCAGCAGCGACGGGACTGTTAGCAATCAGCCCCAGCATTTT
cdr3_aa: CASSDGTVSNQPQHF

d_call: TRBD2
clone_size: .
v_call: TRBV27
j_call: TRBJ2-5
cdr3_nt: TGTGCCAGCAAGGGACTAGGTGGTTGGGCGGAGACCCAGTACTTC
cdr3_aa: CASKGLGGWAETQYF

d_call: .
clone_size: many
v_call: TRBV25-1
j_call: TRBJ1-6
cdr3_nt: TGTGCCAGCAGTGAAAATCTAGAATTAGGTTCACCCCTCCACTTT
cdr3_aa: CASSENLELGSPLHF

d_call: .
clone_size: .
v_call: TRBV6-1
j_call: TRBJ1-2
cdr3_nt: TGTACCAGCAGTACGATTTACGGGGCAAACGCTAACTATGGCTACACCTTC
cdr3_aa: CTSSTIYGANANYGYTF

d_call: TRBD2
clone_size: .
v_call: TRBV24-1
j_call: TRBJ2-3
cdr3_nt: TGTGCCACCAGTGATTTGAAAGCGGGGGGCACAGATACGCAGTATTTT
cdr3_aa: CATSDLKAGGTDTQYF

d_call: .
clone_size: .
v_call: TRBV19
j_call: TRBJ2-5
cdr3_nt: TGTGCCAGTAGTATGACCGGGAATGGAGAGACCCAGTACTTC
cdr3_aa: CASSMTGNGETQYF

d_call: TRBD1
clone_size: .
v_call: TRBV10-3
j_call: TRBJ2-5
cdr3_nt: TGTGCCAGCAGCCACGACAGGGGGCGGGGGACCCAGTACTTC
cdr3_aa: CASSHDRGRGTQYF

d_call: TRBD2
clone_size: few
v_call: TRBV9
j_call: TRBJ2-7
cdr3_nt: TGTGCCAGCAGCCAAGGTGCTAGCGGTAACTACGAGCAGTACTTC
cdr3_aa: CASSQGASGNYEQYF

d_call: .
clone_size: .
v_call: TRBV5-1
j_call: TRBJ1-3
cdr3_nt: TGCGCCAGCAGCTTGGGAGAGCGCAGCTCTGGAAACACCATATATTTT
cdr3_aa: CASSLGERSSGNTIYF

d_call: .
clone_size: many
v_call: TRBV7-6
j_call: TRBJ1-1
cdr3_nt: TGTGCCAGCAGCTTCGACAGTAACACTGAAGCTTTCTTT
cdr3_aa: CASSFDSNTEAFF

d_call: TRBD2
clone_size: .
v_call: TRBV10-3
j_call: TRBJ2-3
cdr3_nt: TGTGCCATCAGTGGGGTTAGCGGGGGAAATACGCAGTATTTT
cdr3_aa: CAISGVSGGNTQYF

d_call: .
clone_size: many
v_call: TRBV2
j_call: TRBJ1-3
cdr3_nt: TGTGCCAGCAAACCGGACACTGGGGGAAACACCATATATTTT
cdr3_aa: CASKPDTGGNTIYF

d_call: TRBD1
clone_size: many
v_call: TRBV12-3/TRBV12-4
j_call: TRBJ1-5
cdr3_nt: TGTGCCAGCAGTTTAGACACGACAGGGTGGGATCAGCCCCAGCATTTT
cdr3_aa: CASSLDTTGWDQPQHF

d_call: .
clone_size: few
v_call: TRBV12-3/TRBV12-4
j_call: TRBJ2-2
cdr3_nt: TGTGCCAGCATCACGGACACTAACACCGGGGAGCTGTTTTTT
cdr3_aa: CASITDTNTGELFF

d_call: .
clone_size: many
v_call: TRBV12-3/TRBV12-4
j_call: TRBJ1-6
cdr3_nt: TGTGCCAGCAGTTTAGGGTCCTATTCACCCCTCCACTTT
cdr3_aa: CASSLGSYSPLHF

d_call: .
clone_size: .
v_call: TRBV5-8
j_call: TRBJ2-2
cdr3_nt: TGTGCCAGCAGCCCCGGGACGTTTGCCGGGAACACCGGGGAGCTGTTTTTT
cdr3_aa: CASSPGTFAGNTGELFF

d_call: TRBD1
clone_size: few
v_call: TRBV10-3
j_call: TRBJ2-6
cdr3_nt: TGTGCCAGCAGTAAAACAGGGGCTGGGGCCAACGTCCTGACTTTC
cdr3_aa: CASSKTGAGANVLTF

d_call: .
clone_size: many
v_call: TRBV20-1
j_call: TRBJ1-2
cdr3_nt: TGCAGTGCTAGCCCCGGACAGAAAGATGGCTACACCTTC
cdr3_aa: CSASPGQKDGYTF

d_call: .
clone_size: .
v_call: TRBV7-9
j_call: TRBJ1-4
cdr3_nt: TGTGCCAGCAGCTTAGATGATGGGGGGGTGGACACTGAAAAACTGTTTTTT
cdr3_aa: CASSLDDGGVDTEKLFF

d_call: TRBD2
clone_size: many
v_call: TRBV7-3
j_call: TRBJ2-5
cdr3_nt: TGTGCCAGCAGCTTGGTAGCGGGAAGCGGAGAGACCCAGTACTTC
cdr3_aa: CASSLVAGSGETQYF

d_call: .
clone_size: .
v_call: TRBV29-1
j_call: TRBJ2-7
cdr3_nt: TGCAGCGTTGGGGAGGCACAGGGGTACGAGCAGTACTTC
cdr3_aa: CSVGEAQGYEQYF

d_call: .
clone_size: .
v_call: TRBV25-1
j_call: TRBJ2-5
cdr3_nt: TGTGCCAGCAGTGAATATCGGCCCGTAGGGGGTCGGGAGACCCAGTACTTC
cdr3_aa: CASSEYRPVGGRETQYF

d_call: .
clone_size: .
v_call: TRBV9
j_call: TRBJ1-1
cdr3_nt: TGTGCCAGCAGCGTAGGGGGTGCCTTTACCCCACCGGATGCGGAAGCTTTCTTT
cdr3_aa: CASSVGGAFTPPDAEAFF

d_call: .
clone_size: .
v_call: TRBV12-3/TRBV12-4
j_call: TRBJ2-2
cdr3_nt: TGTGCCAGCAGCCATCAACGAAGTTACACCGGGGAGCTGTTTTTT
cdr3_aa: CASSHQRSYTGELFF

d_call: TRBD2
clone_size: many
v_call: TRBV9
j_call: TRBJ2-5
cdr3_nt: TGTGCCAGCAGCCCTGGGACTAGCGGGGGGTACCAAGAGACCCAGTACTTC
cdr3_aa: CASSPGTSGGYQETQYF

d_call: .
clone_size: .
v_call: TRBV4-1
j_call: TRBJ1-4
cdr3_nt: TGCGCCAGCAGCCAAGGGGGGACGGATGAAAAACTGTTTTTT
cdr3_aa: CASSQGGTDEKLFF

d_call: .
clone_size: many
v_call: TRBV9
j_call: TRBJ1-6
cdr3_nt: TGTGCCAGCAGCCGCACTCATTCACCCCTCCACTTT
cdr3_aa: CASSRTHSPLHF

d_call: TRBD1
clone_size: few
v_call: TRBV14
j_call: TRBJ2-2
cdr3_nt: TGTGCCAGCAGCCAACAGGGGGCTAGCGGGGAGCTGTTTTTT
cdr3_aa: CASSQQGASGELFF

d_call: .
clone_size: .
v_call: TRBV10-3
j_call: TRBJ2-5
cdr3_nt: TGTGCCATCAGTGAGCAAGGGGTAGGGGAGACCCAGTACTTC
cdr3_aa: CAISEQGVGETQYF

d_call: TRBD1
clone_size: .
v_call: TRBV12-3/TRBV12-4
j_call: TRBJ1-2
cdr3_nt: TGTGCCAGCAGCCAAGGATACGGGACAGCCACCTATGGCTACACCTTC
cdr3_aa: CASSQGYGTATYGYTF

d_call: .
clone_size: many
v_call: TRBV7-2
j_call: TRBJ1-5
cdr3_nt: TGTGCCAGCAGCTTAGGGGCAGGCGCAAATCAGCCCCAGCATTTT
cdr3_aa: CASSLGAGANQPQHF

d_call: TRBD1
clone_size: many
v_call: TRBV7-9
j_call: TRBJ1-1
cdr3_nt: TGTGCCAGCAGCACTGGGGAAACAGGGGGCAGCACTGAAGCTTTCTTT
cdr3_aa: CASSTGETGGSTEAFF

d_call: .
clone_size: many
v_call: TRBV20-1
j_call: TRBJ2-5
cdr3_nt: TGCAGTGCTAGGGGGGGGCGGGAGACCCAGTACTTC
cdr3_aa: CSARGGRETQYF

d_call: TRBD2
clone_size: .
v_call: TRBV4-3
j_call: TRBJ2-6
cdr3_nt: TGCGCCAGCAGCCAAGAACTAGCGGCTGGGGCCAACGTCCTGACTTTC
cdr3_aa: CASSQELAAGANVLTF

d_call: .
clone_size: once
v_call: TRBV10-3
j_call: TRBJ2-2
cdr3_nt: TGTGCCATCAGTGAGTTCGAGGACAGCTCCTACGAGCTGTTTTTT
cdr3_aa: CAISEFEDSSYELFF

d_call: .
clone_size: .
v_call: TRBV3-1
j_call: TRBJ2-7
cdr3_nt: TGTGCCAGCAGGAGTGGGGGGCTAGCGTACGAGCAGTACTTC
cdr3_aa: CASRSGGLAYEQYF

d_call: TRBD1
clone_size: .
v_call: TRBV6-5
j_call: TRBJ2-7
cdr3_nt: TGTGCCAGCAGTTATACGGGACAGGACTACGAGCAGTACTTC
cdr3_aa: CASSYTGQDYEQYF

d_call: .
clone_size: many
v_call: TRBV7-9
j_call: TRBJ1-2
cdr3_nt: TGTGCCAGCAGCCCGTCTCCGGTAAACAGGGCCGGCTACACCTTC
cdr3_aa: CASSPSPVNRAGYTF

d_call: .
clone_size: few
v_call: TRBV6-6
j_call: TRBJ1-4
cdr3_nt: TGTGCCAGCAGTGAAATGGCCTCTGCAGCTAATGAAAAACTGTTTTTT
cdr3_aa: CASSEMASAANEKLFF

d_call: TRBD2
clone_size: .
v_call: TRBV29-1
j_call: TRBJ2-2
cdr3_nt: TGCAGCTTAAGGCGGGAGGGCACCGGGGAGCTGTTTTTT
cdr3_aa: CSLRREGTGELFF

d_call: .
clone_size: many
v_call: TRBV7-9
j_call: TRBJ1-1
cdr3_nt: TGTGCCAGCAGCTTACAGGGATTCGGTGAAGCTTTCTTT
cdr3_aa: CASSLQGFGEAFF

d_call: .
clone_size: .
v_call: TRBV25-1
j_call: TRBJ1-1
cdr3_nt: TGTGCCGGCACTGAAGAGGAGGAGGGAGACGCTTTCTTT
cdr3_aa: CAGTEEEEGDAFF

d_call: TRBD1
clone_size: .
v_call: TRBV15
j_call: TRBJ1-2
cdr3_nt: TGTGCCACCAGCAGCGTAGCCGGGACAGTTGGCTACACCTTC
cdr3_aa: CATSSVAGTVGYTF

d_call: TRBD1
clone_size: .
v_call: TRBV9
j_call: TRBJ1-5
cdr3_nt: TGTGCCAGCAGTCGGACAGGGGGAGGCGGTCAGCCCCAGCATTTT
cdr3_aa: CASSRTGGGGQPQHF

d_call: .
clone_size: many
v_call: TRBV29-1
j_call: TRBJ1-4
cdr3_nt: TGCAGCGCCCAGGGGCCTAATGAAAAACTGTTTTTT
cdr3_aa: CSAQGPNEKLFF

d_call: TRBD1
clone_size: .
v_call: TRBV6-1
j_call: TRBJ1-1
cdr3_nt: TGTGCCAGCCTACAGGGGGTAAGAGCTTTCTTT
cdr3_aa: CASLQGVRAFF

d_call: .
clone_size: many
v_call: TRBV20-1
j_call: TRBJ1-5
cdr3_nt: TGCAGTGCTAGCCAGCCCAATCAGCCCCAGCATTTT
cdr3_aa: CSASQPNQPQHF

d_call: .
clone_size: .
v_call: TRBV10-3
j_call: TRBJ1-5
cdr3_nt: TGTGCCATCGGGAGCGGGAACAATGAGCCCCAGCATTTT
cdr3_aa: CAIGSGNNEPQHF

d_call: .
clone_size: few
v_call: TRBV12-5
j_call: TRBJ1-2
cdr3_nt: TGTGCTAGTGGTCTCACGAGGGGCTACACCTTC
cdr3_aa: CASGLTRGYTF

d_call: TRBD1
clone_size: many
v_call: TRBV20-1
j_call: TRBJ2-5
cdr3_nt: TGCAGTGCCGCACAGGGGGAAGAGACCCAGTACTTC
cdr3_aa: CSAAQGEETQYF

d_call: TRBD1
clone_size: .
v_call: TRBV7-9
j_call: TRBJ1-6
cdr3_nt: TGTGCCAGCAGCTCCGGGACAGGGAAACGCTCACCCCTCCACTTT
cdr3_aa: CASSSGTGKRSPLHF

d_call: TRBD1
clone_size: many
v_call: TRBV7-8
j_call: TRBJ1-5
cdr3_nt: TGTGCCAGCAGCTGGGACAGGGTCAATCAGCCCCAGCATTTT
cdr3_aa: CASSWDRVNQPQHF

d_call: .
clone_size: many
v_call: TRBV2
j_call: TRBJ2-5
cdr3_nt: TGTGCCAGCAGTGAAGACGGTGGCGAAGAGACCCAGTACTTC
cdr3_aa: CASSEDGGEETQYF

d_call: .
clone_size: .
v_call: TRBV7-4
j_call: TRBJ2-7
cdr3_nt: TGTGCAAGAAGGGGTCGCAGGGAGCACGAGCAGTACTTC
cdr3_aa: CARRGRREHEQYF

d_call: .
clone_size: few
v_call: TRBV10-3
j_call: TRBJ2-6
cdr3_nt: TGTGCCAGCAGTGGACGGGGAAGCTCTGGGGCCAACGTCCTGACTTTC
cdr3_aa: CASSGRGSSGANVLTF

d_call: .
clone_size: .
v_call: TRBV7-2
j_call: TRBJ1-2
cdr3_nt: TGTGCCAGCAGCTTAGGGGGGGGGGGATCTAACTATGGCTACACCTTC
cdr3_aa: CASSLGGGGSNYGYTF

d_call: .
clone_size: many
v_call: TRBV29-1
j_call: TRBJ1-1
cdr3_nt: TGCAGCGTTGTGGCAGAGAACACTGAAGCTTTCTTT
cdr3_aa: CSVVAENTEAFF